The rows below give T cell receptor beta chains drawn from one sample of a study of T cell responses to AZD1222 COVID-19 vaccine. Profiling relied on immunoSEQ multiplex PCR, and the TCRdb table lists in-frame clones only, not all of them. The sample holds roughly 150,000 clones, about nine tenths seen once. The specimen comprised peripheral blood, sampled on day 0 of AZD1222 vaccination. These receptors all come from an adult in good health. Both conserved end residues are part of each CDR3. A D gene is named only where the DNA matches it firmly. Size values are once, few and many counts, or a class for expanded clones, and some rows have none.

d_call: -
cdr3_length: 15
v_call: TRBV5-6
j_call: TRBJ1-4
clone_size: -
cdr3_nt: TGTGCCAGCACCCAAAGGAGCGGTTGGGGTGAAAAACTGTTTTTT
cdr3_aa: CASTQRSGWGEKLFF

d_call: -
cdr3_length: 14
v_call: TRBV30
j_call: TRBJ1-6
clone_size: once
cdr3_nt: TGTGCCGGCCAGGAGGGCTCCTATAATTCACCCCTCCACTTT
cdr3_aa: CAGQEGSYNSPLHF

d_call: TRBD2
cdr3_length: 15
v_call: TRBV9
j_call: TRBJ2-5
clone_size: -
cdr3_nt: TGTGCCAGCTCCCGGACTAGCGGGGGGAAGGAGACCCAGTACTTC
cdr3_aa: CASSRTSGGKETQYF

d_call: -
cdr3_length: 15
v_call: TRBV10-3
j_call: TRBJ1-3
clone_size: -
cdr3_nt: TGTGCCATCAGTAGGGACTCAGGGACTGGAAACACCATATATTTT
cdr3_aa: CAISRDSGTGNTIYF

d_call: -
cdr3_length: 14
v_call: TRBV28
j_call: TRBJ1-2
clone_size: -
cdr3_nt: TGTGCCAGCGTTATGGGGGGGGACATCCAAGGCTACACCTTC
cdr3_aa: CASVMGGDIQGYTF

d_call: -
cdr3_length: 14
v_call: TRBV30
j_call: TRBJ1-2
clone_size: -
cdr3_nt: TGTGCCTGGAGTGACCCAGGGGCGTTCTATGGCTACACCTTC
cdr3_aa: CAWSDPGAFYGYTF

d_call: TRBD1
cdr3_length: 15
v_call: TRBV19
j_call: TRBJ1-1
clone_size: -
cdr3_nt: TGTGCCAGTAGTATTCGACAGGGGGCCAACACTGAAGCTTTCTTT
cdr3_aa: CASSIRQGANTEAFF

d_call: TRBD1
cdr3_length: 13
v_call: TRBV12-3/TRBV12-4
j_call: TRBJ1-1
clone_size: once
cdr3_nt: TGTGCCAGCAAAGGGACAGCGAACACTGAAGCTTTCTTT
cdr3_aa: CASKGTANTEAFF

d_call: -
cdr3_length: 13
v_call: TRBV6-5
j_call: TRBJ1-6
clone_size: -
cdr3_nt: TGTGCCAGCAGTTCAAGGGACAAGACACCCCTCCACTTT
cdr3_aa: CASSSRDKTPLHF

d_call: -
cdr3_length: 17
v_call: TRBV27
j_call: TRBJ2-7
clone_size: -
cdr3_nt: TGTGCCAGCAGCTTGGCCCCAACAAGCCCCAGCTCCTACGAGCAGTACTTC
cdr3_aa: CASSLAPTSPSSYEQYF

d_call: -
cdr3_length: 15
v_call: TRBV28
j_call: TRBJ1-1
clone_size: -
cdr3_nt: TGTGCCAGCAGTATTACGGCAGGGCGATGGGCTGAAGCTTTCTTT
cdr3_aa: CASSITAGRWAEAFF

d_call: -
cdr3_length: 15
v_call: TRBV9
j_call: TRBJ2-3
clone_size: -
cdr3_nt: TGTGCCAGCAGCGCCCCCGAGGGCTTCACAGATACGCAGTATTTT
cdr3_aa: CASSAPEGFTDTQYF

d_call: TRBD1
cdr3_length: 16
v_call: TRBV7-9
j_call: TRBJ1-2
clone_size: -
cdr3_nt: TGTGCCAGCAGCCTATCCGGACAGGGGCGAAACTATGGCTACACCTTC
cdr3_aa: CASSLSGQGRNYGYTF

d_call: -
cdr3_length: 13
v_call: TRBV7-2
j_call: TRBJ1-1
clone_size: -
cdr3_nt: TGTGCCAGCAGCTTCCGACAGTTGACTGAAGCTTTCTTT
cdr3_aa: CASSFRQLTEAFF

d_call: -
cdr3_length: 13
v_call: TRBV19
j_call: TRBJ1-2
clone_size: -
cdr3_nt: TGTGCCAGTAGGCCGGACAGCCACCATGGCTACACCTTC
cdr3_aa: CASRPDSHHGYTF

d_call: TRBD2
cdr3_length: 16
v_call: TRBV7-9
j_call: TRBJ2-3
clone_size: -
cdr3_nt: TGTGCCAGCAGCCCAGGACTAGGCTCCCGCACAGATACGCAGTATTTT
cdr3_aa: CASSPGLGSRTDTQYF

d_call: TRBD1
cdr3_length: 17
v_call: TRBV28
j_call: TRBJ1-6
clone_size: -
cdr3_nt: TGTGCCAGCAGAACAGGGGGGCCCTCGACCTATAATTCACCCCTCCACTTT
cdr3_aa: CASRTGGPSTYNSPLHF

d_call: -
cdr3_length: 16
v_call: TRBV7-9
j_call: TRBJ2-6
clone_size: -
cdr3_nt: TGTGCCAGCAGTCTCGACGGCCCCTCTGGGGCCAACGTCCTGACTTTC
cdr3_aa: CASSLDGPSGANVLTF

d_call: TRBD2
cdr3_length: 18
v_call: TRBV6-2/TRBV6-3
j_call: TRBJ2-1
clone_size: -
cdr3_nt: TGTGCCAGCAGTCCATGGTCTAGCGGGAGGACGAGGGACAATGAGCAGTTCTTC
cdr3_aa: CASSPWSSGRTRDNEQFF

d_call: TRBD1
cdr3_length: 16
v_call: TRBV2
j_call: TRBJ2-3
clone_size: -
cdr3_nt: TGTGCCAGCCCGGGGCGGGACAGGGGGCTGACAGATACGCAGTATTTT
cdr3_aa: CASPGRDRGLTDTQYF

d_call: -
cdr3_length: 13
v_call: TRBV7-9
j_call: TRBJ1-2
clone_size: -
cdr3_nt: TGTGCCAGCAGCTTCCCCAGAAACTATGGCTACACCTTC
cdr3_aa: CASSFPRNYGYTF

d_call: -
cdr3_length: 15
v_call: TRBV9
j_call: TRBJ1-1
clone_size: -
cdr3_nt: TGTGCCAGCAGCGCCCCGGGTGGGGGGATAGGTGAAGCTTTCTTT
cdr3_aa: CASSAPGGGIGEAFF

d_call: -
cdr3_length: 14
v_call: TRBV19
j_call: TRBJ2-5
clone_size: -
cdr3_nt: TGTGCCAGTAGTACGCGCGGTCCAGCGGAGACCCAGTACTTC
cdr3_aa: CASSTRGPAETQYF

d_call: -
cdr3_length: 15
v_call: TRBV4-3
j_call: TRBJ1-5
clone_size: few
cdr3_nt: TGCGCCAGCAGCCAAGAGAGGCAGGGCAATCAGCCCCAGCATTTT
cdr3_aa: CASSQERQGNQPQHF

d_call: TRBD2
cdr3_length: 16
v_call: TRBV28
j_call: TRBJ2-3
clone_size: -
cdr3_nt: TGTGCCAGCAGTGAAAGACTAGCGGGAGGGACAGATACGCAGTATTTT
cdr3_aa: CASSERLAGGTDTQYF